Following are 27 T cell receptor beta chains from one sample sequenced in a study of blood T cell repertoires in COVID-19. Profiled with immunoSEQ multiplex PCR; TCRdb holds only in-frame clones, not every one. The profile shows under 70,000 clones, under 90% of them singletons. The specimen sequenced was peripheral blood. The receptor set was obtained from a woman older than 75 with acute or convalescent COVID-19.

The V call is TRBV20-1, the J call TRBJ2-5, with D unresolved. The CDR3 spans 12 residues. V was cut by 3 bases and J by 4 bases, with 9 bases left in between. Germline CDR1 DFQATT, CDR2 SNEGSKA (reference sequence). CDR3 residues: CSASSVRETQYF. CDR3 sequence (DNA): TGCAGTGCTAGTTCGGTTAGAGAGACCCAGTACTTC.

This rearrangement joins TRBV7-8 to TRBJ1-5, with 7 bases that match TRBD1. The V gene end was trimmed by 5 bases and the J gene end by 5 bases; junction bases not matched to a gene: 12. The CDR3 has 16 amino acids. CDR1 and CDR2 (germline): SGHVS, FQNEAQ. The CDR3: CASSDLTGQSYQPQHF. CDR3 nucleotides: TGTGCCAGCAGCGATCTAACGGGACAGAGCTATCAGCCCCAGCATTTT.

The chain combines TRBV12-5 with TRBJ1-5; TRBD1 agrees at 7 bases. The V segment lost 5 bases and the J segment 1 base; nucleotides outside the gene matches: 5. The germline V gene has CDR1 LGHNT and CDR2 FRNRAP. The CDR3 consists of 15 residues. The CDR3 protein is CASGQTGLSNQPQHF. DNA of the CDR3: TGTGCTAGTGGTCAGACAGGGTTAAGCAATCAGCCCCAGCATTTT.

The genes are TRBV6-5 and TRBJ1-1; TRBD1 aligns across 10 bases. With V trimmed by 5 bases and J by 6 bases, 3 bases remained unmatched. CDR1 is MNHEY and CDR2 is SVGAGI in the germline V gene. CDR3 length: 13 residues. CDR3 protein: CASSRQGAAEAFF. The CDR3 nucleotides are TGTGCCAGCAGTCGACAGGGGGCGGCTGAAGCTTTCTTT.

The chain is built from TRBV6-1 and TRBJ2-3; 8 bases fit TRBD1. Germline loops: CDR1 MNHNS, CDR2 SASEGT. The CDR3 is 18 amino acids. The V gene end was trimmed by 3 bases and the J gene end by 0 bases; junction bases not matched to a gene: 11. CDR3 loop: CASSERQGWGSSTDTQYF. CDR3 DNA: TGTGCCAGCAGTGAGAGACAGGGGTGGGGGTCTAGCACAGATACGCAGTATTTT.

This clone was seen a single time. V is TRBV7-2 and J is TRBJ2-3, with 8 bases fitting TRBD2. The CDR3 extends over 15 amino acids. Trimming at V came to 1 base and at J to 1 base, leaving 1 base not matched to a gene. Germline-derived CDR1 and CDR2 are SGHTA and FQGNSA. The CDR3 is CASSLGRGGTDTQYF. The CDR3 coding sequence is TGTGCCAGCAGCTTAGGGCGGGGGGGCACAGATACGCAGTATTTT.

The CDR3 is CATQPTGPFNQPQHF. For the CDR3, the DNA is TGTGCCACCCAGCCAACAGGGCCCTTTAATCAGCCCCAGCATTTT. The gene calls are TRBV6-5 and TRBJ1-5, with D tentatively TRBD1 (6 bases). The germline gives CDR1 MNHEY, CDR2 SVGAGI. This CDR3 has 15 amino acids. Trimming removed 10 bases at V and 4 bases at J, with 20 bases between.

J is TRBJ2-7 and V is TRBV3-1 (or the pseudogene TRBV3-2); D remains ambiguous. V shed 1 base and J shed 2 bases, with 3 bases lying between them. Germline lookup yields CDR1 LGHDT and CDR2 YNNKEL (reference sequence). CDR3 length: 12 residues. DNA of the CDR3: TGTGCCAGCAGCCAAGCTACCTACGAGCAGTACTTC. Protein sequence: CASSQATYEQYF.

The V and J genes are TRBV6-5 and TRBJ1-1; TRBD1 matches 9 bases. The J segment lost 0 bases and the V segment lost 6 bases, leaving 2 bases of the junction unmatched. Germline V lookup: CDR1 MNHEY, CDR2 SVGAGI. The CDR3 totals 14 residues. The CDR3 nucleotides read TGTGCCAGCAGCGACAGGGGGTTGAACACTGAAGCTTTCTTT. It codes for CASSDRGLNTEAFF.

V gene TRBV7-6 combines with J gene TRBJ1-2; 8 bases are a match to TRBD1. Germline CDR1 SGHVS, CDR2 FNYEAQ. This CDR3 has 15 residues. V shed 1 base, J shed 3 bases, and the junction held 4 bases outside the gene matches. The DNA of the CDR3 is TGTGCCAGCAGCTTAGGGACAGGGTTTGACTATGGCTACACCTTC. Translated, it gives CASSLGTGFDYGYTF.

The chain joins TRBV19 to TRBJ1-5, with a possible D match to TRBD1 (5 bases). The CDR3 totals 15 residues. Germline CDR1 is LNHDA and CDR2 is SQIVND (reference sequence). With 6 bases removed from V and 4 bases from J, the gap between germline ends came to 16 bases. DNA of the CDR3: TGTGCCAGTAGCCTTTCGGGGACTGAAAATCAGCCCCAGCATTTT. Its translation: CASSLSGTENQPQHF.

The V gene is TRBV5-1, the J gene TRBJ2-2, with 10 bases aligning to TRBD2. V shed 7 bases and J 6 bases; nucleotides not matched to a gene: 6. The CDR3 is made up of 14 amino acids. Germline V lookup: CDR1 SGHRS, CDR2 YFSETQ. The CDR3 here is CASRIAGGAGELFF. CDR3 nucleotide sequence: TGCGCCAGCCGGATAGCGGGGGGCGCCGGGGAGCTGTTTTTT.

This CDR3 reads CAWIKAAGEAFF. The CDR3, as DNA: TGTGCCTGGATCAAGGCGGCGGGAGAAGCTTTCTTT. The J gene is TRBJ1-1, the V gene TRBV30; no definite D call. The CDR3 has 12 residues. CDR1 is GTSNPN and CDR2 is SVGIG in the germline V gene (reference sequence). The V and J ends lost 4 bases and 8 bases respectively, with 14 bases between them.

V gene TRBV5-1 combines with J gene TRBJ2-7, with D tentatively TRBD2 (5 bases). The CDR3 loop spans 15 amino acids. Trimming took off 3 bases at V and 0 bases at J, with 13 bases between the two ends. Germline lookup yields CDR1 SGHRS and CDR2 YFSETQ. In DNA, the CDR3 is TGCGCCAGCAGCTGGACGGGAATTAGCTCCTACGAGCAGTACTTC. This gives the protein CASSWTGISSYEQYF.

V gene TRBV5-4 combines with J gene TRBJ2-3, with 7 positions matching TRBD2. With V trimmed by 5 bases and J by 3 bases, 12 bases remained unmatched. The CDR3 consists of 16 residues. Per the germline V gene, CDR1 is SGHNT and CDR2 is YYREEE (reference sequence). CDR3 amino acids: CASRFAGVVGTDTQYF. Here the CDR3 DNA reads TGTGCCAGCAGGTTCGCGGGGGTTGTTGGGACAGATACGCAGTATTTT.

The CDR3 sequence is CASSSSTNGEKLFF. CDR3 nucleotides: TGTGCCAGTAGTTCTTCAACTAACGGTGAAAAACTGTTTTTT. This chain uses TRBV19 with TRBJ1-4; unclear D gene. The CDR3 runs to 14 residues. With 5 bases removed from V and 7 bases from J, the gap between germline ends came to 14 bases. Germline assignment: CDR1 LNHDA and CDR2 SQIVND (reference sequence).

The chain uses TRBV29-1 and TRBJ1-2, with D possibly matching TRBD1 (5 bases). The V and J ends lost 3 bases and 6 bases respectively, with 23 bases between them. The germline V gene has CDR1 SQVTM and CDR2 ANQGSEA. The CDR3 covers 16 residues. This CDR3 is CSVESSGGRGFNGYTF. The CDR3 DNA follows: TGCAGCGTTGAGAGCTCCGGGGGAAGAGGGTTCAATGGCTACACCTTC.

This clone was seen just once. The V gene is TRBV5-4, the J gene TRBJ1-3; D uncertain. Germline V CDR1 and CDR2: SGHNT, YYREEE (reference sequence). CDR3 length equals 14 residues. The V end was cut by 5 bases, the J end by 1 base, with 10 bases between. This CDR3 is CASSREGSGNTIYF. CDR3 bases: TGTGCCAGCAGTAGAGAGGGATCTGGAAACACCATATATTTT.

The chain recombines TRBV2 with TRBJ1-6; D gene uncertain. CDR1 and CDR2 from the germline V gene are SNHLY and FYNNEI. The CDR3 spans 13 residues. V lost 5 bases to trimming and J lost 7 bases, with 9 bases between them. CDR3 in DNA: TGTGCCAGCAGTACCCTACAGAATTCACCCCTCCACTTT. Its protein is CASSTLQNSPLHF. Filled out from reference TRBV2 and TRBJ1-6, the complete variable domain reads EPEVTQTPSHQVTQMGQEVILRCVPISNHLYFYWYRQILGQKVEFLVSFYNNEISEKSEIFDDQFSVERPDGSNFTLKIRSTKLEDSAMYFCASSTLQNSPLHFGNGTRLTVT.

The chain links TRBV12-5 to TRBJ2-7; no firm D call. The CDR3 totals 11 residues. Germline CDR1 LGHNT, CDR2 FRNRAP. Trimming removed 4 bases from V and 2 bases from J, with 3 bases in between. The CDR3 DNA sequence: TGTGCTAGTGGTTATACCTACGAGCAGTACTTC. Residues: CASGYTYEQYF.

The gene calls are TRBV6-5 and TRBJ2-3; D possibly corresponds to TRBD1 (6 bases). V lost 4 bases and J lost 0, with 14 bases in between. Germline V CDR1 and CDR2: MNHEY, SVGAGI. This CDR3 is built from 16 residues. Here the CDR3 reads CASSSRGTHSTDTQYF. In DNA, the CDR3 is TGTGCCAGCAGTTCAAGGGGGACACATAGCACAGATACGCAGTATTTT.

In its sample, this clone was seen once. For the CDR3, the DNA is TGTGCCAGCAGCCGTGCGGCGGGGGAGACCCAGTACTTC. This translates into CASSRAAGETQYF. The chain is built from TRBV5-4 and TRBJ2-5, with D tentatively TRBD2 (6 bases). Germline V gene sequence: CDR1 SGHNT, CDR2 YYREEE (reference sequence). The CDR3 is 13 amino acids. V was cut by 4 bases and J by 5 bases, with 12 bases left in between. Drawing the rest from reference TRBV5-4 and TRBJ2-5, the complete variable domain is ETGVTQSPTHLIKTRGQQVTLRCSSQSGHNTVSWYQQALGQGPQFIFQYYREEENGRGNFPPRFSGLQFPNYSSELNVNALELDDSALYLCASSRAAGETQYFGPGTRLLVL.

The V call is TRBV3-1 (or the pseudogene TRBV3-2), the J call TRBJ2-1, with 10 bases that match TRBD2. This CDR3 spans 17 amino acids. Trimming cost V 0 bases and J 4 bases; bases outside gene matches: 6. Per germline, CDR1 LGHDT and CDR2 YNNKEL (reference sequence). CDR3 region: CASSQDLAGGPYNEQFF. DNA for the CDR3: TGTGCCAGCAGCCAAGATTTAGCGGGGGGCCCTTACAATGAGCAGTTCTTC.

The rearrangement uses TRBV4-1 and TRBJ1-2; the D is unclear. V shed 3 bases and J shed 3 bases, with 11 bases lying between them. The length of the CDR3 is 14 residues. Germline assignment: CDR1 MGHRA and CDR2 YSYEKL. The CDR3 sequence: CASSQGAVDYGYTF. The CDR3 region has the DNA TGCGCCAGCAGCCAGGGCGCAGTGGACTATGGCTACACCTTC.

A word on this clone: An end of the junction differs from the germline gene, which may be a read error. The V gene is TRBV2, the J gene TRBJ1-2; possible D gene TRBD1, 5 bases. The germline CDR1 and CDR2 sequences are SNHLY and FYNNEI. The CDR3 loop spans 13 amino acids. CDR3 region: CASGDSLMRGYTF. CDR3 DNA: TGTGCCAGCGGTGACAGCTTGATGCGGGGCTACACCTTC.

This chain connects TRBV24-1 to TRBJ1-2, with D perhaps matching TRBD1 (5 bases). This CDR3 is built from 16 residues. Trimming took off 3 bases at V and 0 bases at J, with 13 bases between the two ends. Germline V gives CDR1 KGHDR, CDR2 SFDVKD. The CDR3 sequence: CATSDVRDGANYGYTF. CDR3 nucleotides: TGTGCCACCAGTGATGTGCGGGACGGAGCTAACTATGGCTACACCTTC.

V and J are TRBV11-2 and TRBJ2-1; 8 bases are a match to TRBD2. The germline gives CDR1 SGHAT, CDR2 FQNNGV. The length of the CDR3 is 15 residues. Trimming removed 4 bases from V and 6 bases from J; junction bases left unmatched: 8. CDR3 protein: CASSSLLAVFNEQFF. The CDR3 DNA reads TGTGCCAGCAGCTCTCTACTAGCGGTATTCAATGAGCAGTTCTTC.